Reported below is one TCR beta chain. The germline V gene encodes CDR1 SQVTM and CDR2 ANQGSEA. CDR3 length equals 12 residues. Trimming stripped 4 bases from V and 8 bases from J, with 12 bases between. The data originate from a study of blood T cell repertoires in COVID-19. Background on the study: T cells, B-cell-depleted T cells, or PBMCs provided the cDNA or gDNA that served as material.

Sequencing was performed with immunoSEQ multiplex PCR; in TCRdb, only in-frame clones are kept and a portion is missing. The sample holds under 200,000 clones; 80% to 90% are singletons and the top ten take roughly 15%. The origin of this receptor is a woman aged 70-85 years with COVID-19, enrolled during active disease. This sequence joins TRBV29-1 and TRBJ2-1; the D gene is possibly TRBD1 (5 bases). Sequencing input: peripheral blood. The CDR3: CSVVQGWHEQFF. CDR3 in DNA: TGCAGCGTTGTTCAGGGATGGCATGAGCAGTTCTTC.